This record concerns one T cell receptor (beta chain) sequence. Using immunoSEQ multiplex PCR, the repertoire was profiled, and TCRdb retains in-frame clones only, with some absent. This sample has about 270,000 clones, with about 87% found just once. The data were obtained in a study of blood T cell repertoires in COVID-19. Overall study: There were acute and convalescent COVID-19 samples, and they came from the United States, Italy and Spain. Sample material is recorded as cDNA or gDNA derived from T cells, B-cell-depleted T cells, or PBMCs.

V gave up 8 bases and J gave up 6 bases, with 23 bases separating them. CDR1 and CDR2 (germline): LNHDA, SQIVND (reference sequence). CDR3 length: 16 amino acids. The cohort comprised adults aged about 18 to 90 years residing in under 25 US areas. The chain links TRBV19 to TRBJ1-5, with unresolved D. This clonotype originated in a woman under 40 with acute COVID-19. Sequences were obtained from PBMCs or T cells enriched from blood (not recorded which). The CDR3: CASSMWSTPNRQPQHF. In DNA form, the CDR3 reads TGTGCCAGTTCGATGTGGAGTACCCCAAACCGTCAGCCCCAGCATTTT.